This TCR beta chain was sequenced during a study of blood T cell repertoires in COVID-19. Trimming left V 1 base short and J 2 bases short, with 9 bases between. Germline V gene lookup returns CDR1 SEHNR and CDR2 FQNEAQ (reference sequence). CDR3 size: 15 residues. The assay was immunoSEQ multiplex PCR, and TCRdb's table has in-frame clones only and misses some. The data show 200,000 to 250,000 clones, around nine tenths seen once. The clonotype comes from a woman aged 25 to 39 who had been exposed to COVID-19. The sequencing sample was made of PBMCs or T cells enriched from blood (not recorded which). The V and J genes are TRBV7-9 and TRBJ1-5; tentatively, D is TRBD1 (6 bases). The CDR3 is CASSLDAGGNQPQHF. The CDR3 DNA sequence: TGTGCCAGCAGCTTAGATGCAGGGGGCAATCAGCCCCAGCATTTT. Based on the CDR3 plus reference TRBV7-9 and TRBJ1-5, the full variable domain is DTGVSQNPRHKITKRGQNVTFRCDPISEHNRLYWYRQTLGQGPEFLTYFQNEAQLEKSRLLSDRFSAERPKGSFSTLEIQRTEQGDSAMYLCASSLDAGGNQPQHFGDGTRLSIL.